This T cell receptor (beta chain) originates from a study of shared clonotypes between healthy human individuals. Study-level results: Clonotype sharing among donors was expected to depend on sequencing depth. Of the naive CD4 clonotypes, roughly 5% were shared across a handful of donors. Against clonotypes common to all four donors, non-shared ones had lower generation probabilities.

Only in-frame clones appear in the TCRdb table, and some are missing; sequencing was by immunoSEQ multiplex PCR. The data contain millions of clones, more than 80% of them singletons. The study enrolled healthy HIV-negative adults without recent acute infections or vaccinations as donors. Germline lookup yields CDR1 SGHRS and CDR2 YFSETQ. The trim removed 6 bases at V and 2 bases at J, leaving 3 bases unmatched. The CDR3 totals 14 residues. As to this clone: Its antigen remains unknown.

This receptor was identified in a man between 18 and 35 years old in good health. Some clones in this sample may be carry-over from other donors' samples. The chain has TRBV5-1 and TRBJ2-1; 9 positions agree with TRBD2. The sequencing input was naive CD4+ T cells from PBMCs. The subset was: CD45RA+ positively selected. The CDR3 DNA sequence: TGCGCCAGCACCGCGGGAGGGCCCTACAATGAGCAGTTCTTC. Its translation: CASTAGGPYNEQFF. Full variable domain (rest looked up from reference TRBV5-1 and TRBJ2-1): KAGVTQTPRYLIKTRGQQVTLSCSPISGHRSVSWYQQTPGQGLQFLFEYFSETQRNKGNFPGRFSGRQFSNSRSEMNVSTLELGDSALYLCASTAGGPYNEQFFGPGTRLTVL.